Presented here are 5 T cell receptor beta chains from one specimen sequenced in a study of cytomegalovirus exposure and HLA in healthy donors (dated by TCRdb to 2016 to 2017). Libraries were constructed by the immunoSEQ multiplex PCR assay. For the multiplex PCR, a mixture combining 60 forward primers for TCR Vbeta segments and 13 reverse primers for TCR Jbeta segments was used. Entries here come from immuneACCESS through TCRdb and include only in-frame sequences with V and J called. Some clones fail to appear in such tables; in the studies checked, an unresolved V gene covers under half of the shortfall, and the cause of the remainder is unknown. For this sample there are 140,000 to 150,000 clones; roughly 80% appear just once. The ten largest clones add up to under 6% of the sample. Sample: PBMCs. These TCRs come from a man aged 35 to 55 in good health and CMV-seronegative.

V gene TRBV2 combines with J gene TRBJ1-3, with 7 bases that match TRBD1. The CDR3 length is 17 residues. Germline loops: CDR1 SNHLY, CDR2 FYNNEI. Trimming cost V 10 bases and J 0 bases; bases outside gene matches: 15. DNA of the CDR3: TGTGCCACCTCCCCCGACAGGGTGAGAAACTCTGGAAACACCATATATTTT. Its translation: CATSPDRVRNSGNTIYF.

CDR3 bases: TGTGCCAGCAGCTTAATGAACAGCAATAATTCACCCCTCCACTTT. Translating it yields CASSLMNSNNSPLHF. The rearrangement links TRBV5-4 to TRBJ1-6, with D uncertain. Looked up from germline, CDR1 is SGHNT and CDR2 is YYREEE (reference sequence). This CDR3 contains 15 residues. Trimming shortened V by 2 bases and J by 5 bases, and 11 bases separated the two germline ends.

This sequence joins TRBV6-1 and TRBJ1-6; the match to TRBD1 covers 9 bases. J was trimmed by 9 bases and V by 1 base; bases with no gene match: 7. Germline lookup yields CDR1 MNHNS and CDR2 SASEGT. The length of the CDR3 is 16 residues. CDR3 nucleotide sequence: TGTGCCAGCAGTGAAGAAGACGGGACAGGGACTTCACCCCTCCACTTT. This encodes CASSEEDGTGTSPLHF.

This chain links TRBV12-5 with TRBJ2-3, with 9 positions matching TRBD2. This CDR3 spans 17 amino acids. Germline trimming cut 4 bases from V and 0 bases from J; bases unmatched to any gene: 8. Germline values: CDR1 LGHNT, CDR2 FRNRAP. CDR3 DNA: TGTGCTAGTGGTTCCCCAGCGGGGGGCCCCAGCACAGATACGCAGTATTTT. It is translated as CASGSPAGGPSTDTQYF.

V usage is TRBV19 and J usage is TRBJ1-1, with a tentative D call TRBD1 (6 bases). The CDR3 loop spans 15 amino acids. V was pared by 2 bases and J by 4 bases, with 14 bases between. Germline lookup yields CDR1 LNHDA and CDR2 SQIVND (reference sequence). In DNA, the CDR3 is TGTGCCAGTAGTATAAACCCAGGGGTGGCCACTGAAGCTTTCTTT. This encodes CASSINPGVATEAFF.